This T cell receptor (beta chain) was retrieved from a study of T cell responses to AZD1222 COVID-19 vaccine. A remark on this clone: What it recognizes is unknown.

The V gene's germline CDR1 is SEHNR and CDR2 FQNEAQ (reference sequence). V was trimmed by 2 bases and J by 7 bases, leaving 11 bases between them. The CDR3 runs 14 residues. The study's findings and limits: Regions 160-218 and 743-854 held dominance among vaccine-associated CD4 TCRs, which spanned spike.

The table came from immunoSEQ multiplex PCR; TCRdb's copy has only in-frame clones and leaves some out. The sample yields approximately 64,000 clones, about 83% seen once. This chain links TRBV7-9 with TRBJ2-2; D may match TRBD1 or TRBD2 (6 bases each). The clonotype originates from an adult in good health. Sequenced material: peripheral blood, taken on day 0 of AZD1222 vaccination. CDR3 bases: TGTGCCAGCAGCTTAACGGGGGCCAGCGGGGAGCTGTTTTTT. This codes for CASSLTGASGELFF.